The 25 T cell receptor beta chains reported below all come from one sample, sequenced in a study of blood T cell repertoires in COVID-19. The method was immunoSEQ multiplex PCR; TCRdb's version includes in-frame clones alone and lacks a portion of them. The sample includes about 260,000 clones, roughly 88% seen only once; the top ten take over 1%. The sequenced material came from PBMCs or T cells enriched from blood (not recorded which). The receptor source for this set is a middle-aged woman with acute COVID-19.

The V and J genes are TRBV15 and TRBJ1-1; no clear D gene. The ends were cut back, 8 bases at V and 5 bases at J, with 12 bases in the middle. The CDR3 loop spans 12 amino acids. CDR1 is LNHNV and CDR2 is YYDKDF in the germline V gene (reference sequence). In nucleotides, the CDR3 is TGTGCCACCGGGCAACAAAGGACTGAAGCTTTCTTT. The encoded protein is CATGQQRTEAFF.

J is TRBJ2-5 and V is TRBV18; 9 bases are a match to TRBD1. The CDR3 is 16 amino acids. V shed 3 bases and J 2 bases; nucleotides not matched to a gene: 7. In germline, CDR1 is KGHSH, CDR2 LQKENI. The CDR3 DNA sequence: TGTGCCAGCTCACCGCCGCGGACAGGGGTGCAAGAGACCCAGTACTTC. This sequence encodes CASSPPRTGVQETQYF.

This chain links TRBV28 with TRBJ1-2, with 10 bases that match TRBD1. V lost 5 bases to trimming and J lost 2 bases; unmatched junction nucleotides: 5. The CDR3 has 15 residues. The germline V gene has CDR1 MDHEN and CDR2 SYDVKM. In DNA form, the CDR3 reads TGTGCCAGCAGTCCGACAGGGGGCATAAACTATGGCTACACCTTC. Translation: CASSPTGGINYGYTF.

The rearrangement links TRBV10-3 to TRBJ1-6, with D unclear. The V end lost 8 bases, the J end lost 7 bases, and 12 bases lay between the germline ends. Germline V gene sequence: CDR1 ENHRY, CDR2 SYGVKD. The CDR3 loop spans 13 amino acids. DNA of the CDR3: TGTGCCATCCTGTTCGGTCCCAATTCACCCCTCCACTTT. It translates to CAILFGPNSPLHF.

The J gene is TRBJ2-1, the V gene TRBV6-1, with D hard to call. V gave up 3 bases and J gave up 0 bases, with 9 bases separating them. The CDR3 has 15 residues. Germline CDR1 and CDR2: MNHNS and SASEGT. CDR3 DNA sequence: TGTGCCAGCAGTGAGAGGCCCAGCTCCTACAATGAGCAGTTCTTC. Amino acids: CASSERPSSYNEQFF.

This sequence joins TRBV7-9 and TRBJ2-1, with 11 bases matching TRBD2. The CDR3 extends over 16 amino acids. With V trimmed by 6 bases and J by 0 bases, 4 bases remained unmatched. The germline V gene encodes CDR1 SEHNR and CDR2 FQNEAQ (reference sequence). DNA for the CDR3: TGTGCCAGCAGGCGTACTAGCGGGAGCTCCTACAATGAGCAGTTCTTC. It encodes CASRRTSGSSYNEQFF.

The chain combines TRBV10-3 with TRBJ2-2, with 10 bases that match TRBD2. Germline CDR1 reads ENHRY; CDR2 reads SYGVKD. V gave up 0 bases and J gave up 5 bases; unmatched junction bases: 12. The CDR3 runs 19 residues. The CDR3 DNA reads TGTGCCATCAGTGAGTCGAATAGCGGGAGGACATCTCGGACCGGGGAGCTGTTTTTT. It codes for CAISESNSGRTSRTGELFF.

The chain couples TRBV5-8 to TRBJ2-1, with D unresolved. V was shortened by 2 bases and J by 5 bases, with 11 bases between the two germline ends. This CDR3 has 14 residues. CDR1 is SGHTS, CDR2 YDEGEE, per germline. CDR3 amino acids: CASSFGEAHNEQFF. The CDR3 DNA follows: TGTGCCAGCAGCTTTGGCGAGGCACACAATGAGCAGTTCTTC.

This clone has only one observation. J is TRBJ1-3 and V is TRBV5-4; D not certain. V shed 1 base and J shed 0 bases, with 11 bases lying between them. The CDR3 is 16 amino acids. Germline CDR1 reads SGHNT; CDR2 reads YYREEE (reference sequence). CDR3 amino acids: CASSLSGSGSGNTIYF. The CDR3 DNA sequence: TGTGCCAGCAGCTTGTCCGGATCGGGCTCTGGAAACACCATATATTTT.

The chain employs TRBV2 and TRBJ2-5, with 12 bases aligning to TRBD2. The CDR3 has 17 amino acids. Per germline, CDR1 SNHLY and CDR2 FYNNEI. The ends lost 7 bases at V and 4 bases at J; junction bases unmatched: 13. CDR3 DNA sequence: TGTGCCAGCATTAATCGTCCCGCACTAGCGGGAGGAGAGACCCAGTACTTC. Its translation is CASINRPALAGGETQYF. The full variable domain, its missing parts supplied by reference TRBV2 and TRBJ2-5, is EPEVTQTPSHQVTQMGQEVILRCVPISNHLYFYWYRQILGQKVEFLVSFYNNEISEKSEIFDDQFSVERPDGSNFTLKIRSTKLEDSAMYFCASINRPALAGGETQYFGPGTRLLVL.

The chain combines TRBV15 with TRBJ1-2; the match to TRBD1 covers 11 bases. The CDR3 length is 18 residues. J gave up 2 bases and V 5 bases, and 13 bases lay outside the gene matches. CDR1 and CDR2 (germline): LNHNV, YYDKDF (reference sequence). CDR3 in amino acids: CATSPLLGGTGGNYGYTF. In DNA, the CDR3 is TGTGCCACCAGCCCCCTTTTGGGCGGGACAGGGGGAAACTATGGCTACACCTTC. Full variable domain (missing parts from reference TRBV15 and TRBJ1-2): DAMVIQNPRYQVTQFGKPVTLSCSQTLNHNVMYWYQQKSSQAPKLLFHYYDKDFNNEADTPDNFQSRRPNTSFCFLDIRSPGLGDTAMYLCATSPLLGGTGGNYGYTFGSGTRLTVV.

The rearrangement joins TRBV29-1 to TRBJ2-1; 9 bases align to TRBD2. The CDR3 extends over 14 amino acids. After removal of 5 bases from V and 10 bases from J, the junction contained 12 bases not matched to a gene. Germline assignment: CDR1 SQVTM and CDR2 ANQGSEA. In nucleotides, the CDR3 is TGCAGCGTTTTGACTAGCGGCTCTTTGGGAGAGCAGTTCTTC. Encoded protein: CSVLTSGSLGEQFF.

V gene TRBV7-9 combines with J gene TRBJ2-3; D perhaps matches TRBD1 (6 bases). This CDR3 region has 13 residues. Germline CDR1 SEHNR, CDR2 FQNEAQ (reference sequence). Trimming stripped 4 bases from V and 12 bases from J, with 17 bases between. The CDR3 DNA sequence: TGTGCCAGCAGCTCCGCCGATTGGGGGCCACAGTATTTT. It specifies CASSSADWGPQYF. Full variable domain (outside the CDR3, taken from reference TRBV7-9 and TRBJ2-3): DTGVSQNPRHKITKRGQNVTFRCDPISEHNRLYWYRQTLGQGPEFLTYFQNEAQLEKSRLLSDRFSAERPKGSFSTLEIQRTEQGDSAMYLCASSSADWGPQYFGPGTRLTVL.

V and J are TRBV6-5 and TRBJ1-6; D remains ambiguous. This CDR3 has 14 residues. The germline gives CDR1 MNHEY, CDR2 SVGAGI. V was pared by 5 bases and J by 7 bases, with 12 bases between. The CDR3 is CASSTGSQNSPLHF. CDR3 sequence (DNA): TGTGCCAGCAGTACCGGGAGCCAAAATTCACCCCTCCACTTT.

The rearrangement joins TRBV6-5 to TRBJ1-1; weak D call: TRBD1 (6 bases). V lost 2 bases to trimming and J lost 5 bases, with 15 bases between them. The length of the CDR3 is 15 residues. Germline assignment: CDR1 MNHEY and CDR2 SVGAGI. CDR3 residues: CASSYALGAGTEAFF. CDR3 in DNA: TGTGCCAGCAGTTACGCCCTGGGGGCTGGTACTGAAGCTTTCTTT.

The chain carries TRBV7-9 and TRBJ2-5; D perhaps matches TRBD2 (5 bases). There are 13 residues in the CDR3. V lost 9 bases to trimming and J lost 2 bases, with 13 bases between them. The germline V gene encodes CDR1 SEHNR and CDR2 FQNEAQ (reference sequence). The CDR3 coding sequence is TGTGCCAGTAAGGGAGACTTTCAAGAGACCCAGTACTTC. Translating it yields CASKGDFQETQYF.

The chain has TRBV4-1 and TRBJ2-7; TRBD2 is a possible D gene (6 bases). Per the germline V gene, CDR1 is MGHRA and CDR2 is YSYEKL. The CDR3 totals 21 residues. Deletions cut 1 base from V and 3 bases from J, with 31 bases between. CDR3: CASSQAPSRYLAGTKYYEQYF. The CDR3, as DNA: TGCGCCAGCAGCCAAGCTCCCTCCCGATATTTGGCGGGAACCAAGTACTACGAGCAGTACTTC.

The V gene is TRBV12-3 or TRBV12-4, the J gene TRBJ2-7; D ambiguous. CDR3 size: 12 residues. Trimming took off 0 bases at V and 9 bases at J, with 9 bases between the two ends. CDR3 DNA sequence: TGTGCCAGCAGTTTAGCGCTACCATCGCAGTACTTC. Protein product: CASSLALPSQYF.

The chain has TRBV24-1 and TRBJ2-2, with 9 bases fitting TRBD1. This CDR3 region has 13 residues. V dropped 9 bases and J dropped 6; count of bases not matched to a gene: 4. Germline lookup yields CDR1 KGHDR and CDR2 SFDVKD. CDR3 sequence (DNA): TGTGCCACCGGGGACAGGGCCCCCGGGGAGCTGTTTTTT. This gives the protein CATGDRAPGELFF.

This sequence joins TRBV5-6 and TRBJ2-7; D remains unclear. V was pared by 2 bases and J by 5 bases, with 5 bases between. The CDR3 is 11 residues long. Germline assignment: CDR1 SGHDT and CDR2 YYEEEE. CDR3 sequence (DNA): TGTGCCAGCAGCTTTTTCGACGAGCAGTACTTC. This codes for CASSFFDEQYF.

The rearrangement links TRBV5-1 to TRBJ2-5; 10 bases are shared with TRBD1. Germline CDR1 SGHRS, CDR2 YFSETQ. CDR3 length: 16 amino acids. V lost 4 bases, J lost 5 bases, and 11 bases stayed unmatched. The CDR3 nucleotides are TGCGCCAGCAGCCCTGGTCCGACAGGGGGCGGTGAGACCCAGTACTTC. This codes for CASSPGPTGGGETQYF. Together with reference TRBV5-1 and TRBJ2-5, the CDR3 gives the full variable domain: KAGVTQTPRYLIKTRGQQVTLSCSPISGHRSVSWYQQTPGQGLQFLFEYFSETQRNKGNFPGRFSGRQFSNSRSEMNVSTLELGDSALYLCASSPGPTGGGETQYFGPGTRLLVL.

This chain connects TRBV10-1 to TRBJ1-1; the D gene is possibly TRBD1 (6 bases). Per germline, CDR1 WNHNN and CDR2 SYGVQD (reference sequence). Trimming took off 4 bases at V and 5 bases at J, with 11 bases between the two ends. CDR3 size: 13 residues. Here the CDR3 reads CASSGTGRTEAFF. The DNA for the CDR3 is TGCGCCAGCAGTGGTACAGGGAGAACTGAAGCTTTCTTT.

V gene TRBV20-1 combines with J gene TRBJ1-1, with a possible D match to TRBD1 (5 bases). CDR3 length: 15 amino acids. Per the germline V gene, CDR1 is DFQATT and CDR2 is SNEGSKA (reference sequence). V lost 3 bases to trimming and J lost 1 base, with 15 bases between them. CDR3 DNA sequence: TGCAGTGCTAGTTTTGGCGGGGGAGGGAACACTGAAGCTTTCTTT. Translated: CSASFGGGGNTEAFF.

V usage is TRBV28 and J usage is TRBJ2-3; a weak D match, TRBD2 (7 bases). CDR1 and CDR2 (germline): MDHEN, SYDVKM. V lost 6 bases, J lost 5 bases, and 27 bases lay in between. The CDR3 extends over 18 amino acids. Here the CDR3 reads CASRRPLASWGGQDTQYF. The CDR3 bases are TGTGCCAGCAGGCGTCCCCTCGCGTCCTGGGGGGGGCAAGATACGCAGTATTTT.

The chain has TRBV5-1 and TRBJ2-5; no firm D call. Germline V gives CDR1 SGHRS, CDR2 YFSETQ. The CDR3 has 14 amino acids. V was trimmed by 0 bases and J by 4 bases, leaving 10 bases between them. This CDR3 is CASSLEGSGETQYF. In nucleotides, the CDR3 is TGCGCCAGCAGCTTGGAAGGTTCAGGAGAGACCCAGTACTTC. The variable domain in full, completed from reference TRBV5-1 and TRBJ2-5, reads KAGVTQTPRYLIKTRGQQVTLSCSPISGHRSVSWYQQTPGQGLQFLFEYFSETQRNKGNFPGRFSGRQFSNSRSEMNVSTLELGDSALYLCASSLEGSGETQYFGPGTRLLVL.